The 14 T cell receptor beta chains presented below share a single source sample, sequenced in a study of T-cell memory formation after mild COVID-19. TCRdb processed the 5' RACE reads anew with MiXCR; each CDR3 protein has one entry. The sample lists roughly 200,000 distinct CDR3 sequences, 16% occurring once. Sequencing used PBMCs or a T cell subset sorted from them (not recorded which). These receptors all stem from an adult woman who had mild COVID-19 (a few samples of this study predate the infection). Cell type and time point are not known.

The CDR3 DNA reads TGTGCCAGCAGCTTGGGTCAGGGTATATCCTACGAGCAGTACTTC. Translated, it gives CASSLGQGISYEQYF. The chain is built from TRBV5-5 and TRBJ2-7, with D possibly TRBD1 on 5 matching bases. CDR1 SGHKS and CDR2 YYEKEE come from the germline V gene (reference sequence). Trimming cost V 0 bases and J 1 base, with 11 bases left between them. The CDR3 sequence is 15 residues long.

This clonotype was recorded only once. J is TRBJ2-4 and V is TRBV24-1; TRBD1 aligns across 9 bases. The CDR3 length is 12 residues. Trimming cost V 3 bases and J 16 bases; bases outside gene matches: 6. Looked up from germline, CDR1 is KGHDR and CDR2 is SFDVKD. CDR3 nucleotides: TGTGCCACCAGTGATCCCGGGACAGGGCACTACTTC. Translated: CATSDPGTGHYF.

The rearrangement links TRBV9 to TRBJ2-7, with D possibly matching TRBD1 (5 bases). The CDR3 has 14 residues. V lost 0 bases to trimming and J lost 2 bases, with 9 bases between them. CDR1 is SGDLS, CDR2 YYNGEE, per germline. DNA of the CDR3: TGTGCCAGCAGCGTAGGACAGAAGCCCTACGAGCAGTACTTC. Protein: CASSVGQKPYEQYF. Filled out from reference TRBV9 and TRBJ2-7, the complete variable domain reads DSGVTQTPKHLITATGQRVTLRCSPRSGDLSVYWYQQSLDQGLQFLIQYYNGEERAKGNILERFSAQQFPDLHSELNLSSLELGDSALYFCASSVGQKPYEQYFGPGTRLTVT.

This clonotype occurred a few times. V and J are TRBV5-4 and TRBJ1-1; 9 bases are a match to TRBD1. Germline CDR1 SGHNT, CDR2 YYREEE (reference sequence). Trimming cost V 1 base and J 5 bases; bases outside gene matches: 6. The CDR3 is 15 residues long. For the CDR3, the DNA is TGTGCCAGCAGCTTGCCCGGGACAGGGAGAACTGAAGCTTTCTTT. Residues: CASSLPGTGRTEAFF.

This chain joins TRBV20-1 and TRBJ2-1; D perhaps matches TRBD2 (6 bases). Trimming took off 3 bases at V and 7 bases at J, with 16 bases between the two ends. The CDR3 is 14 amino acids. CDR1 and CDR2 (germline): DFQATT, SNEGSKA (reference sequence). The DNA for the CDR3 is TGCAGTGCTAGGGGGTCGGGAGCGGTTAATGAGCAGTTCTTC. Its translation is CSARGSGAVNEQFF.

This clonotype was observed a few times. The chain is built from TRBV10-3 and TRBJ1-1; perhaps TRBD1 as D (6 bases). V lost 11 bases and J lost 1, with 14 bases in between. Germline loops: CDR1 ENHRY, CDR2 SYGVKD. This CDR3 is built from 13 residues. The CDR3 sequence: CASNGGANTEAFF. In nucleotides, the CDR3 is TGTGCCTCCAATGGGGGCGCGAACACTGAAGCTTTCTTT.

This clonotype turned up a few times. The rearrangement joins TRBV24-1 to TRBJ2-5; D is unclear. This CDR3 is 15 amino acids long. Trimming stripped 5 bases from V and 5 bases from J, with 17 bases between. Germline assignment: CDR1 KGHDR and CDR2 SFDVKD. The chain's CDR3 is CATSAQGNSWETQYF. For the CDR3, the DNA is TGTGCCACCAGTGCCCAAGGCAACTCGTGGGAGACCCAGTACTTC.

CDR3 in amino acids: CASSPPTLTGRNTEAFF. In nucleotides, the CDR3 is TGTGCCAGCTCACCACCGACGCTGACGGGGCGGAACACTGAAGCTTTCTTT. V is TRBV18 and J is TRBJ1-1, with a weak D call TRBD1 (5 bases). CDR3 length equals 17 residues. V was shortened by 0 bases and J by 1 base, with 15 bases between the two germline ends. The germline V gene has CDR1 KGHSH and CDR2 LQKENI.

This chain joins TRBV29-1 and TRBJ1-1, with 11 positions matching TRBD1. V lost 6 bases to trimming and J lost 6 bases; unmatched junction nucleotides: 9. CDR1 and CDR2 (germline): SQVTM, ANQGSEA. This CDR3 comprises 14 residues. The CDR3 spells CSVRTGGGRAEAFF. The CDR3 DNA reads TGCAGCGTCAGGACAGGGGGCGGAAGGGCTGAAGCTTTCTTT.

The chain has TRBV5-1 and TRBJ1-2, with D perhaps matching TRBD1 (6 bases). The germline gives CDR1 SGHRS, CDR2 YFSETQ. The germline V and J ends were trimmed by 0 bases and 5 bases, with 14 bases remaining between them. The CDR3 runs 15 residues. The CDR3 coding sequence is TGCGCCAGCAGCTTGGGACAGGCGCAAGTTTATGGCTACACCTTC. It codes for CASSLGQAQVYGYTF.

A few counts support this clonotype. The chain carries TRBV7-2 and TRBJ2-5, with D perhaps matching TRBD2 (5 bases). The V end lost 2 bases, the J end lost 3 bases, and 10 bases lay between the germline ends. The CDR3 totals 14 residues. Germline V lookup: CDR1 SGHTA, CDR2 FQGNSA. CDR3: CASSLSGVKETQYF. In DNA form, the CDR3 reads TGTGCCAGCAGCTTAAGCGGAGTCAAAGAGACCCAGTACTTC. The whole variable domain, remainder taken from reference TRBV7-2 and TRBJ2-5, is GAGVSQSPSNKVTEKGKDVELRCDPISGHTALYWYRQSLGQGLEFLIYFQGNSAPDKSGLPSDRFSAERTGGSVSTLTIQRTQQEDSAVYLCASSLSGVKETQYFGPGTRLLVL.

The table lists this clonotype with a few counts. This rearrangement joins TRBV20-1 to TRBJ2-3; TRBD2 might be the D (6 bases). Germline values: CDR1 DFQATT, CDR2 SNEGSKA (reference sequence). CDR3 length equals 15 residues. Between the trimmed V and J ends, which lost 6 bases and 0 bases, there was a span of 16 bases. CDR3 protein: CSAAAPGLSTDTQYF. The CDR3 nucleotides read TGCAGTGCCGCCGCCCCGGGACTTAGCACAGATACGCAGTATTTT.

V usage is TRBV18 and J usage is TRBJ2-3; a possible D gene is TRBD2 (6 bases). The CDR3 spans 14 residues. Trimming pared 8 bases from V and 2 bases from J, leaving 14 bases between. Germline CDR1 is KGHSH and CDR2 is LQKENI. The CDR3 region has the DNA TGTGCCAGCGGGAGGAGCGGACACACAGATACGCAGTATTTT. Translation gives CASGRSGHTDTQYF.

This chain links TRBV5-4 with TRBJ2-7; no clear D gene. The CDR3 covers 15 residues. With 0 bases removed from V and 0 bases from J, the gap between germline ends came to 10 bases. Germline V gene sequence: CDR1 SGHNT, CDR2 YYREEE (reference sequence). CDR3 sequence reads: CASSLAGLSSYEQYF. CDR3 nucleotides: TGTGCCAGCAGCTTGGCCGGGCTAAGCTCCTACGAGCAGTACTTC.